What follows are 31 T cell receptor beta chains derived from one specimen sequenced in a study of blood T cells in healthy people across ages. Primers used in a second PCR of roughly 7 to 12 cycles were a sample-barcoded 5' primer and a J-beta primer mix. TCRdb independently ran MiXCR on the 5' RACE reads; one entry per CDR3 protein. The sample holds over 950,000 distinct CDR3 sequences, roughly 51% seen once. Material: blood. Source of these receptors: a woman in her sixties or seventies in good health.

The chain combines TRBV12-3 or TRBV12-4 with TRBJ2-7, with D unresolved. The CDR3 runs to 15 residues. With 1 base removed from V and 1 base from J, the gap between germline ends came to 11 bases. The CDR3, as DNA: TGTGCCAGCAGTTTAGGGACGGATCCTTCCTACGAGCAGTACTTC. Its protein is CASSLGTDPSYEQYF.

The rearrangement links TRBV3-1 to TRBJ2-7, with D perhaps matching TRBD2 (5 bases). V lost 4 bases to trimming and J lost 0 bases, with 10 bases between them. The germline gives CDR1 LGHDT, CDR2 YNNKEL (reference sequence). The CDR3 consists of 14 residues. This chain's CDR3 is CASSPDSFSYEQYF. CDR3 DNA sequence: TGTGCCAGCAGCCCGGACTCCTTCTCCTACGAGCAGTACTTC.

V is TRBV9 and J is TRBJ2-1; TRBD2 aligns across 9 bases. The germline V gene has CDR1 SGDLS and CDR2 YYNGEE. Losses at the gene ends were 0 bases for V and 8 bases for J; bases not matched to a gene: 12. This CDR3 spans 17 amino acids. Here the CDR3 DNA reads TGTGCCAGCAGCGTAGGCCTAGGATTAGCGGGAGCCTATGAGCAGTTCTTC. Translation gives CASSVGLGLAGAYEQFF. Using reference TRBV9 and TRBJ2-1 for the parts outside the CDR3, the full variable domain is DSGVTQTPKHLITATGQRVTLRCSPRSGDLSVYWYQQSLDQGLQFLIQYYNGEERAKGNILERFSAQQFPDLHSELNLSSLELGDSALYFCASSVGLGLAGAYEQFFGPGTRLTVL.

The V and J genes are TRBV20-1 and TRBJ2-5; D remains unclear. The V gene lost 5 bases and the J gene lost 0 bases, with 13 bases spanning the gap. The CDR3 spans 14 residues. Germline assignment: CDR1 DFQATT and CDR2 SNEGSKA (reference sequence). CDR3 sequence: CSALKRAYQETQYF. The CDR3 DNA reads as TGCAGTGCTCTTAAGCGAGCGTACCAAGAGACCCAGTACTTC.

The chain couples TRBV7-8 to TRBJ2-7; 8 bases are a match to TRBD1. This CDR3 is 13 amino acids long. J lost 6 bases, V lost 4 bases, and 5 bases had no gene match. The germline V gene encodes CDR1 SGHVS and CDR2 FQNEAQ. In DNA, the CDR3 is TGTGCCAGCAGCTCAAGACAGGGGCCCGAGCAGTACTTC. It specifies CASSSRQGPEQYF.

The rearrangement links TRBV5-6 to TRBJ2-1, with 12 bases aligning to TRBD2. Per the germline V gene, CDR1 is SGHDT and CDR2 is YYEEEE. This CDR3 spans 15 amino acids. Losses at the gene ends were 0 bases for V and 9 bases for J; bases not matched to a gene: 4. CDR3 bases: TGTGCCAGCAGCTTGGTGGCTAGCGGGAGGGCTGAGCAGTTCTTC. It codes for CASSLVASGRAEQFF.

The chain has TRBV12-3 or TRBV12-4 and TRBJ1-4; 7 positions agree with TRBD1. The CDR3 covers 16 residues. Trimming at V came to 3 bases and at J to 8 bases, leaving 12 bases not matched to a gene. The CDR3 bases are TGTGCCAGCAGTTTTAACAGGGGCCCAGCGTGGGAAAAACTGTTTTTT. Translating it yields CASSFNRGPAWEKLFF.

J is TRBJ2-1 and V is TRBV5-1, with D possibly called TRBD1 or TRBD2 (5 bases each). The CDR3 has 12 amino acids. Trimming stripped 4 bases from V and 8 bases from J, with 10 bases between. In germline, CDR1 is SGHRS, CDR2 YFSETQ. As DNA, the CDR3 is TGCGCCAGCAGCCAAGAGGGGTATGAGCAGTTCTTC. Translated, it gives CASSQEGYEQFF. Looking up the rest from reference TRBV5-1 and TRBJ2-1 gives the full variable domain: KAGVTQTPRYLIKTRGQQVTLSCSPISGHRSVSWYQQTPGQGLQFLFEYFSETQRNKGNFPGRFSGRQFSNSRSEMNVSTLELGDSALYLCASSQEGYEQFFGPGTRLTVL.

The chain uses TRBV15 and TRBJ2-3; 7 bases agree with TRBD2. J gave up 1 base and V 1 base, and 5 bases lay outside the gene matches. Germline-derived CDR1 and CDR2 are LNHNV and YYDKDF (reference sequence). This CDR3 has 16 amino acids. CDR3 coding DNA: TGTGCCACCAGCAGAGCCAGCGGGATCGGCACAGATACGCAGTATTTT. This sequence encodes CATSRASGIGTDTQYF. Full variable domain (missing parts from reference TRBV15 and TRBJ2-3): DAMVIQNPRYQVTQFGKPVTLSCSQTLNHNVMYWYQQKSSQAPKLLFHYYDKDFNNEADTPDNFQSRRPNTSFCFLDIRSPGLGDTAMYLCATSRASGIGTDTQYFGPGTRLTVL.

The chain has TRBV12-3 or TRBV12-4 and TRBJ2-6; 7 bases fit TRBD1. CDR3 length equals 17 residues. V shed 3 bases and J 0 bases; nucleotides not matched to a gene: 5. In DNA form, the CDR3 reads TGTGCCAGCAGTTTTGGCAGGGGGTCCTCTGGGGCCAACGTCCTGACTTTC. It encodes CASSFGRGSSGANVLTF.

This chain connects TRBV20-1 to TRBJ2-5; 9 bases align to TRBD1. Trimming removed 6 bases from V and 11 bases from J; junction bases left unmatched: 13. Germline V gene sequence: CDR1 DFQATT, CDR2 SNEGSKA (reference sequence). This CDR3 contains 13 residues. The CDR3 is CSANRDRAYVQYF. DNA for the CDR3: TGCAGTGCGAATAGGGACAGGGCCTACGTGCAGTACTTC.

This chain joins TRBV12-3 or TRBV12-4 and TRBJ2-3; 8 bases align to TRBD1. CDR3 length: 17 amino acids. J lost 2 bases, V lost 2 bases, and 9 bases had no gene match. CDR3 nucleotides: TGTGCCAGCAGTTTATATCAGGGGGCGACTAACACAGATACGCAGTATTTT. Translating it yields CASSLYQGATNTDTQYF.

This chain uses TRBV11-2 with TRBJ2-2; 8 bases line up with TRBD2. The CDR3 totals 20 residues. V was pared by 0 bases and J by 0 bases, with 12 bases of the junction left unmatched. The germline V gene encodes CDR1 SGHAT and CDR2 FQNNGV. CDR3 coding DNA: TGTGCCAGCAGCTTAGATCGGTTGGGTAGCGGGATCCCGAACACCGGGGAGCTGTTTTTT. Its translation is CASSLDRLGSGIPNTGELFF.

The chain recombines TRBV6-6 with TRBJ2-1; no clear D. V gave up 3 bases and J gave up 5 bases, with 14 bases separating them. The CDR3 extends over 15 amino acids. Germline V gives CDR1 MNHNY, CDR2 SVGAGI (reference sequence). The CDR3 bases are TGTGCCAGCAGTTATCAGATGTCTTCCAACAATGAGCAGTTCTTC. Encoded protein: CASSYQMSSNNEQFF.

CDR3 sequence: CASKVLNRVQETQYF. CDR3 sequence (DNA): TGTGCCAGCAAGGTATTGAACAGGGTCCAAGAGACCCAGTACTTC. The chain couples TRBV3-1 to TRBJ2-5, with D maybe TRBD1 (6 bases). Germline V gives CDR1 LGHDT, CDR2 YNNKEL (reference sequence). The CDR3 has 15 amino acids. V lost 7 bases, J lost 1 base, and 16 bases lay in between.

V is TRBV7-9 and J is TRBJ1-4; D is uncertain. V dropped 2 bases and J dropped 3 bases, with 10 bases sitting between them. This CDR3 has 15 amino acids. CDR1 and CDR2 from the germline V gene are SEHNR and FQNEAQ (reference sequence). CDR3 protein: CASSLMSGPNEKLFF. The CDR3 nucleotides read TGTGCCAGCAGCTTAATGTCCGGCCCTAATGAAAAACTGTTTTTT.

The chain recombines TRBV29-1 with TRBJ1-2, with TRBD1 identical over 10 bases. Trimming cost V 4 bases and J 3 bases; bases outside gene matches: 5. Germline V CDR1 and CDR2: SQVTM, ANQGSEA. This CDR3 is 14 amino acids long. CDR3 amino acids: CSVVRTGGDYGYTF. DNA of the CDR3: TGCAGCGTTGTACGGACAGGGGGAGACTATGGCTACACCTTC.

The sample holds a few counts of this clonotype. The chain uses TRBV20-1 and TRBJ2-1, with TRBD2 identical over 12 bases. The CDR3 extends over 13 amino acids. Germline CDR1 is DFQATT and CDR2 is SNEGSKA (reference sequence). Unmatched junction bases numbered 5, after V lost 6 bases and J lost 8 bases. The CDR3 DNA sequence: TGCAGTGCCAAGCTAGCGGGAGGGCATGAGCAGTTCTTC. It codes for CSAKLAGGHEQFF.

In this sample, this clonotype turned up a few times. This chain uses TRBV20-1 with TRBJ2-7, with 8 bases matching TRBD1. The CDR3 has 15 residues. J was trimmed by 2 bases and V by 3 bases; bases with no gene match: 9. CDR1 is DFQATT and CDR2 is SNEGSKA in the germline V gene (reference sequence). This chain's CDR3 is CSARAPDRATYEQYF. The DNA for the CDR3 is TGCAGTGCTAGGGCCCCGGACAGGGCGACCTACGAGCAGTACTTC.

The V and J genes are TRBV5-1 and TRBJ2-3; 8 nucleotides align to TRBD2. Germline trimming cut 2 bases from V and 8 bases from J; bases unmatched to any gene: 7. In germline, CDR1 is SGHRS, CDR2 YFSETQ. This CDR3 is built from 14 residues. This chain's CDR3 is CASSLGSGIPTQYF. The CDR3 region has the DNA TGCGCCAGCAGCTTAGGTAGCGGGATCCCTACGCAGTATTTT.

The chain joins TRBV9 to TRBJ2-7; a possible D gene is TRBD1 (6 bases). Germline-derived CDR1 and CDR2 are SGDLS and YYNGEE. This CDR3 comprises 14 residues. Trimming left V 0 bases short and J 5 bases short, with 12 bases between. CDR3 coding DNA: TGTGCCAGCAGCGTAGGACTAAAGGGGGACGAGCAGTACTTC. This encodes CASSVGLKGDEQYF.

V and J are TRBV10-3 and TRBJ2-5, with 9 bases aligning to TRBD1. V was clipped by 3 bases and J by 4 bases; unmatched bases: 12. This CDR3 is built from 17 residues. Per the germline V gene, CDR1 is ENHRY and CDR2 is SYGVKD. As DNA, the CDR3 is TGTGCCATCAGTGACCATGTGCGGGACAGGGAGGGAGAGACCCAGTACTTC. This translates into CAISDHVRDREGETQYF.

The rearrangement joins TRBV4-1 to TRBJ2-5; 7 positions agree with TRBD2. Germline V CDR1 and CDR2: MGHRA, YSYEKL. The CDR3 covers 20 residues. J was trimmed by 11 bases and V by 3 bases; bases with no gene match: 30. The CDR3 DNA reads as TGCGCCAGCAGCCACCACCCCGTAAGCGGGACGAGGGGCCTCTCGGGTGGGCAGTACTTC. Translated, it gives CASSHHPVSGTRGLSGGQYF.

Only a few counts were recorded for this clonotype. V is TRBV4-3 and J is TRBJ2-5; D uncertain. The V end lost 3 bases, the J end lost 1 base, and 12 bases lay between the germline ends. The germline V gene encodes CDR1 LGHNA and CDR2 YSLEER. This CDR3 is built from 15 residues. CDR3 region: CASSQFERSQETQYF. CDR3 coding DNA: TGCGCCAGCAGCCAGTTTGAGCGAAGCCAAGAGACCCAGTACTTC.

In its sample, this clonotype was seen a few times. The chain links TRBV4-2 to TRBJ2-3; 8 nucleotides align to TRBD2. The V segment lost 2 bases and the J segment 6 bases; nucleotides outside the gene matches: 16. The CDR3 is 18 residues long. Germline CDR1 and CDR2: LGHNA and YNFKEQ. CDR3 region: CASSQFGLAQLAADTQYF. The CDR3 bases are TGTGCCAGCAGCCAATTCGGACTAGCCCAATTAGCAGCCGATACGCAGTATTTT.

This clonotype appeared a single time. The chain combines TRBV27 with TRBJ2-2; 10 bases map to TRBD2. This CDR3 region has 16 residues. Germline CDR1 and CDR2: MNHEY and SMNVEV (reference sequence). V lost 5 bases and J lost 5; bases outside the gene matches: 8. CDR3 protein: CASSLPSSGGTGELFF. The CDR3, as DNA: TGTGCCAGCAGTCTCCCATCTAGCGGGGGAACCGGGGAGCTGTTTTTT.

The chain employs TRBV2 and TRBJ1-3; D is uncertain. This CDR3 spans 15 amino acids. V lost 5 bases to trimming and J lost 4 bases, with 15 bases between them. CDR1 is SNHLY and CDR2 is FYNNEI in the germline V gene. The CDR3 DNA reads TGTGCCAGCAGTCCCCGGGGAGAACCCGGAAACACCATATATTTT. Translating it yields CASSPRGEPGNTIYF.

This chain uses TRBV6-4 with TRBJ2-3; 7 bases fit TRBD2. CDR3 length: 15 amino acids. The J segment lost 0 bases and the V segment lost 0 bases, leaving 0 bases of the junction unmatched. From germline, CDR1 is MRHNA and CDR2 SNTAGT. The DNA for the CDR3 is TGTGCCAGCAGTGACTCGGGGGGGAGCACAGATACGCAGTATTTT. It encodes CASSDSGGSTDTQYF.

This clonotype was counted between two and nine times. The gene calls are TRBV28 and TRBJ2-5, with D perhaps TRBD2 (5 bases). The better agreement between TRBJ2-7 and the DNA end casts doubt on the J call. Germline V lookup: CDR1 MDHEN, CDR2 SYDVKM. There are 13 residues in the CDR3. CDR3 nucleotide sequence: TGTGCCAGCAACCTGGACTTTGGCTACGAGCAGTACTTC. It encodes CASNLDFGYEQYF.

V gene TRBV29-1 combines with J gene TRBJ1-1, with D possibly TRBD1 on 5 matching bases. CDR3 length: 13 amino acids. V was cut by 5 bases and J by 4 bases, with 14 bases left in between. CDR1 and CDR2 from the germline V gene are SQVTM and ANQGSEA. The CDR3 sequence is CSVRRGEATEAFF. As DNA, the CDR3 is TGCAGCGTTCGGCGGGGGGAGGCCACTGAAGCTTTCTTT.

The rearrangement joins TRBV3-1 to TRBJ1-2; no firm D call. Germline loops: CDR1 LGHDT, CDR2 YNNKEL (reference sequence). Trimming left V 4 bases short and J 1 base short, with 13 bases between. The length of the CDR3 is 15 residues. CDR3 bases: TGTGCCAGCAGCCCTCCTGGGGTAGTTAACTATGGCTACACCTTC. Its translation is CASSPPGVVNYGYTF.